This paragraph covers one TCR beta chain sequence. Its antigen remains unknown. General study points: Larger-cohort validation covered only one TCR beta V-J rearrangement. Tumor-infiltrating Treg TCR alpha and beta sequences overlapped most with tumor naive CD4+ T cells, then blood naive.

This CDR3 contains 16 residues. Deletions cut 5 bases from V and 7 bases from J, with 21 bases between. Germline lookup yields CDR1 SGHTA and CDR2 FQGNSA. Semi-nested PCR with Nested Universal Primer A followed constant-region reverse priming of full-length variable regions. TCRdb re-called the 5' RACE reads with MiXCR, one entry per CDR3 protein. Among 9,500 to 12,000 distinct CDR3 sequences, 45% to 50% were seen once, and the ten largest hold under 15%. The clonotype originates from a female donor with breast cancer. The sample consisted of tumor-infiltrating naive CD4+ T cells sorted from the breast tumor. Subset meaning: naive CD4+ T cells, CD4+CD45RA+CD25-. V gene TRBV7-2 combines with J gene TRBJ2-1; maybe TRBD2 (6 bases). In DNA, the CDR3 is TGTGCCAGCAGCCGGAGGTCCGGGAGTGATCGGAATGAGCAGTTCTTC. Its protein product is CASSRRSGSDRNEQFF.